These T cell receptor beta chains were read from a single sample in a study of shared clonotypes between healthy human individuals. The repertoire was sequenced with immunoSEQ multiplex PCR; TCRdb's copy has only in-frame clones and lacks some. The data contain about 2.4 million clones, approximately 93% of them singletons. Sequenced material: naive CD4+ T cells from PBMCs. These receptors all stem from a man aged 18-30 years in good health. Some clones in this sample may be carry-over from other donors' samples. The CDR3 runs from the conserved cysteine through the conserved F or W. The order of the fields is CDR3 length, V gene, J gene, CDR3 protein.

13	TRBV9	TRBJ2-2	CASSVAGTGELFF
14	TRBV5-1	TRBJ1-4	CASSFGETNEKLFF
14	TRBV19	TRBJ2-3	CASSIGGTRDTQYF
14	TRBV11-3	TRBJ2-1	CASTTSGRNNEQFF
16	TRBV30	TRBJ1-1	CAWSARTGGANTEAFF
13	TRBV4-1	TRBJ1-5	CASSRTAGEPQHF
17	TRBV4-2	TRBJ2-5	CASSLLPTSGRIETQYF
15	TRBV16	TRBJ2-1	CASSPYSSSYNEQFF
12	TRBV11-2	TRBJ2-5	CASSLEEETQYF
15	TRBV5-5	TRBJ1-5	CASRFGPVSNQPQHF
15	TRBV9	TRBJ2-6	CASSVDGTGSNVLTF
15	TRBV6-1	TRBJ2-1	CASSEQGRGSHEQFF
16	TRBV15	TRBJ1-6	CATSRDRPGSNSPLHF
13	TRBV19	TRBJ1-1	CASSGGKGTEAFF
15	TRBV15	TRBJ2-6	CATSRDISGANVLTF
16	TRBV11-2	TRBJ2-1	CASSPRAGVVYNEQFF
15	TRBV9	TRBJ1-5	CASSVGPNGATPQHF
16	TRBV5-1	TRBJ2-6	CASSGGAISGANVLTF
15	TRBV5-1	TRBJ2-7	CASSYTGTAGYEQYF
15	TRBV7-9	TRBJ1-2	CASSLEMLANYGYTF
17	TRBV4-2	TRBJ2-1	CASSPPGQGLAYNEQFF
13	TRBV7-3	TRBJ1-1	CASSIDPGGEAFF
17	TRBV9	TRBJ1-3	CASSVGHGQGTGNTIYF
13	TRBV18	TRBJ2-7	CASSSGESYEQYF
14	TRBV7-2	TRBJ1-1	CASSPWQGDTEAFF
13	TRBV7-9	TRBJ2-7	CASSFGTHHEQYF
13	TRBV6-6	TRBJ2-1	CASSSVGGNEQFF
16	TRBV6-6	TRBJ2-7	CASRNGTTLPYHEQYF
13	TRBV11-2	TRBJ1-3	CASSSGAGNTIYF
15	TRBV6-5	TRBJ2-3	CASKQFGSGADTQYF
20	TRBV11-3	TRBJ2-3	CASSLGTGTGLDLGTDTQYF
15	TRBV5-1	TRBJ2-1	CASSPGQASYNEQFF
13	TRBV15	TRBJ1-5	CATSRDPNQPQHF
15	TRBV11-3	TRBJ2-1	CASSPFAGGYNEQFF
16	TRBV5-4	TRBJ1-3	CASSLKGSYSGNTIYF
16	TRBV6-6	TRBJ1-2	CASSYSPRDGEYGYTF
17	TRBV28	TRBJ2-1	CASSSPDAGGPGNEQFF
18	TRBV5-1	TRBJ2-7	CASSWQGQLLGSSYEQYF
12	TRBV18	TRBJ2-7	CASSPRAYEQYF
14	TRBV5-1	TRBJ1-1	CASSMTGRSTEAFF
15	TRBV7-2	TRBJ1-5	CASSPGQGGNQPQHF
13	TRBV6-5	TRBJ2-1	CASSGLDRNEQFF
14	TRBV30	TRBJ2-4	CAWSLGTSGDIQYF
16	TRBV7-8	TRBJ2-5	CASSSYRGEQGETQYF
13	TRBV27	TRBJ2-7	CASSLGLGDEQYF
15	TRBV7-3	TRBJ2-3	CASRQGTGSTDTQYF
16	TRBV9	TRBJ2-3	CASSVGAGKGTDTQYF
14	TRBV6-6	TRBJ2-3	CASSGQGGFNTQYF
16	TRBV18	TRBJ1-4	CASSPPPQGAGEKLFF
14	TRBV5-1	TRBJ2-2	CASKGGWNTGELFF